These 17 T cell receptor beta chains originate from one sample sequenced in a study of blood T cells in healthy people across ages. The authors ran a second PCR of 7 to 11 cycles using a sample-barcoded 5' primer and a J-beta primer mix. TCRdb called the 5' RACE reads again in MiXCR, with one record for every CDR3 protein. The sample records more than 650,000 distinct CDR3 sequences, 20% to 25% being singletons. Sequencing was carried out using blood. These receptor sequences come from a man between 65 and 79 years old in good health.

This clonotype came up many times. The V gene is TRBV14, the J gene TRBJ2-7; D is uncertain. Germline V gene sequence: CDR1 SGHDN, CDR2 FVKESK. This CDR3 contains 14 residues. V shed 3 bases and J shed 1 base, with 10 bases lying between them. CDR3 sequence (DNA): TGTGCCAGCAGCCAGCGACCGTCTTCCTACGAGCAGTACTTC. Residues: CASSQRPSSYEQYF.

This CDR3 is CSARDDRGGYTF. For the CDR3, the DNA is TGCAGTGCTAGAGATGACAGGGGTGGCTACACCTTC. The chain couples TRBV20-1 to TRBJ1-2; 8 positions match TRBD1. Germline V gene data show CDR1 as DFQATT and CDR2 as SNEGSKA (reference sequence). The V gene end was trimmed by 0 bases and the J gene end by 7 bases; junction bases not matched to a gene: 1. The CDR3 consists of 12 residues.

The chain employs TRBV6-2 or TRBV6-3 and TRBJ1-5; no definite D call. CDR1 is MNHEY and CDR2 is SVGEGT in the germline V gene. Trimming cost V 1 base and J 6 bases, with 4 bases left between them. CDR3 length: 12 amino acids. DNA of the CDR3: TGTGCCAGCAGTTACTTAGTTCAGCCCCAGCATTTT. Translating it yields CASSYLVQPQHF.

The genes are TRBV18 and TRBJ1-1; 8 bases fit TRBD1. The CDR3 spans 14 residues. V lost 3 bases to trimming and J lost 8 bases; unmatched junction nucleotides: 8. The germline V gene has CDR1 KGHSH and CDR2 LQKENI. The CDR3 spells CASSPWTGQTEAFF. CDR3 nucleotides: TGTGCCAGCTCACCCTGGACAGGGCAGACCGAAGCTTTCTTT.

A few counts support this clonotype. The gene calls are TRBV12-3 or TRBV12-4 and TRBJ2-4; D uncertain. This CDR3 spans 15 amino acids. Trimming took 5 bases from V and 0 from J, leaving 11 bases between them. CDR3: CASSPPVVAKNIQYF. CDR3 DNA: TGTGCCAGCAGTCCCCCAGTGGTAGCCAAAAACATTCAGTACTTC.

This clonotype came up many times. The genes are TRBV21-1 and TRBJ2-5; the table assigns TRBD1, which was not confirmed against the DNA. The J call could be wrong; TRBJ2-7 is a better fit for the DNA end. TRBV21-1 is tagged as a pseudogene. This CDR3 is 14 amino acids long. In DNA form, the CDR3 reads TGTGCCAGCAGTCCCGAGAAGCGACCCTACGAGCAGTACGTC. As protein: CASSPEKRPYEQYV.

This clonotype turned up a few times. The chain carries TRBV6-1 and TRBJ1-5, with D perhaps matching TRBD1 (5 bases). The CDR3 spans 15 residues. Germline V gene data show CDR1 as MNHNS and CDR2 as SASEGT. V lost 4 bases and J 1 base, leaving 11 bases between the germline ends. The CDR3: CASSAEGLSNQPQHF. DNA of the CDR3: TGTGCCAGCAGTGCCGAGGGACTGAGCAATCAGCCCCAGCATTTT.

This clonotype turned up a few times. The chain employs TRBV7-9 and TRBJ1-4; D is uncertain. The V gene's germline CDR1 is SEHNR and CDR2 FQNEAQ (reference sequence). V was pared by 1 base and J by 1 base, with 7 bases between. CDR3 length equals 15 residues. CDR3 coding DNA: TGTGCCAGCAGCTTAGTGGTTGGAACTAATGAAAAACTGTTTTTT. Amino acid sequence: CASSLVVGTNEKLFF.

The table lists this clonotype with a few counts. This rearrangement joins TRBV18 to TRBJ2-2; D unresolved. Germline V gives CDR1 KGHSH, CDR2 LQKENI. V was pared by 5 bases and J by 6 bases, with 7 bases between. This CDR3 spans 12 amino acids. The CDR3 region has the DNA TGTGCCAGCTCAACTTTTTCCGGGGAGCTGTTTTTT. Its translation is CASSTFSGELFF. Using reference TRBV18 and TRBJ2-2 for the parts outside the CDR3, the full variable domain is NAGVMQNPRHLVRRRGQEARLRCSPMKGHSHVYWYRQLPEEGLKFMVYLQKENIIDESGMPKERFSAEFPKEGPSILRIQQVVRGDSAAYFCASSTFSGELFFGEGSRLTVL.

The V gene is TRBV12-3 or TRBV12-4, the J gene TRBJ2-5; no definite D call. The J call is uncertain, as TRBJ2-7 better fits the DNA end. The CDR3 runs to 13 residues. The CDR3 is CASSLRGVNEQYV. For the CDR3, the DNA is TGTGCCAGCAGTTTACGTGGGGTGAACGAGCAGTACGTC.

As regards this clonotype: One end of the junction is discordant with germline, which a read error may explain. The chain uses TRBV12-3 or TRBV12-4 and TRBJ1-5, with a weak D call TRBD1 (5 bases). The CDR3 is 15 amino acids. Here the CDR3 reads CASSTPGGANQPHHF. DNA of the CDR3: TGTGCCAGCAGTACCCCAGGAGGGGCCAATCAGCCCCACCATTTT.

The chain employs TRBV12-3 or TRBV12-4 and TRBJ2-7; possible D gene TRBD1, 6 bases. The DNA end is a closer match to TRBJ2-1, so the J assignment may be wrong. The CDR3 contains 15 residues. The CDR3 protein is CASSWGRALYNEQFF. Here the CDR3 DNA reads TGTGCCAGCAGTTGGGGGCGGGCGCTATACAATGAGCAGTTCTTC.

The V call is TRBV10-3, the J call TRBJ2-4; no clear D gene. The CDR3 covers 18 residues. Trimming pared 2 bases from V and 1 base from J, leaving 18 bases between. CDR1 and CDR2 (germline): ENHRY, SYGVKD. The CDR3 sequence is CAISEGPWTPRAKNIQYF. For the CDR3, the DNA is TGTGCCATCAGTGAGGGCCCCTGGACCCCAAGGGCCAAAAACATTCAGTACTTC.

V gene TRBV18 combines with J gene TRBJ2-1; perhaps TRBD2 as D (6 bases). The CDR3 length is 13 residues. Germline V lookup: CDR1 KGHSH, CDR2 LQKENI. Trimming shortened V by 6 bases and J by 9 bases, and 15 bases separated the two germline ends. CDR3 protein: CASSPSGGTEQFF. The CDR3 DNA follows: TGTGCCAGCTCCCCCTCTGGGGGGACTGAGCAGTTCTTC.

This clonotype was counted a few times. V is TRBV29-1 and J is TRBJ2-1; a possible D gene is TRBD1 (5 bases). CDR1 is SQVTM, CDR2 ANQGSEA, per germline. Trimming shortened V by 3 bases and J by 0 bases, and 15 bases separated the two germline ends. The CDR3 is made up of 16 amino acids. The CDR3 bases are TGCAGCGTTGAGGTAGTACAGGCAAGCTCCTACAATGAGCAGTTCTTC. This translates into CSVEVVQASSYNEQFF.

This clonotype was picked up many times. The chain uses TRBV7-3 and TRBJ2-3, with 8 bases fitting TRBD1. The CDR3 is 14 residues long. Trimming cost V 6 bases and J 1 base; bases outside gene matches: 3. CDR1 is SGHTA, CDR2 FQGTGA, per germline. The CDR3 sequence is CASRSTGGTDTQYF. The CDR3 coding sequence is TGTGCCAGCAGATCGACAGGGGGCACAGATACGCAGTATTTT.

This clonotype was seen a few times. CDR3 in amino acids: CASSLDGPGKNTEAFF. CDR3 nucleotide sequence: TGCGCCAGCAGCTTGGACGGGCCCGGAAAGAACACTGAAGCTTTCTTT. This sequence joins TRBV5-1 and TRBJ1-1, with D hard to call. CDR1 and CDR2 (germline): SGHRS, YFSETQ. The CDR3 loop spans 16 amino acids. Trimming cost V 0 bases and J 1 base, with 13 bases left between them.